This T cell receptor (beta chain) was documented in a study of beta chain features in type 1 diabetes (dated by TCRdb to the late 2010s). Looking at the study overall: No differences in mean age, gender distribution, total cell number or subset yield were found between patients and healthy donors. A total of over 95,000,000 sorted cells were examined across all samples, and RNA yield correlated strongly with the number of cells per subset. The study compared the TCRB repertoires of sorted circulating CD4+ T cell subsets in recently diagnosed type 1 diabetes patients with those in matched healthy donors. Regulatory and stem cell-like memory subsets were obtained from only 8 patients and roughly eight healthy donors, while naive and central memory subsets were obtained from all 30 or so donors. What the authors observed across the whole study: Shorter templates might have been favored by PCR, but patient and control samples were amplified and corrected together, so both groups would have been affected equally by any skew. Because small numbers of individuals were included in the HLA sub-analyses, any influence of HLA type on TCRB rearrangement was left unresolved. In all four CD4+ subsets, TCRB CDR3 length was moderately but significantly shorter in type 1 diabetes patients. The naive, central memory and regulatory TCRB repertoires appeared to resemble one another more closely among patients than among healthy donors. Fewer insertions and more nucleotide deletions at VDJ recombination sites were observed in patients with type 1 diabetes, implying thymic rearrangement abnormalities. Sequencing cDNA rather than genomic DNA could over-represent highly expressing activated cells, although activation and CD3 levels did not differ between groups.

All of the isolated RNA was reverse transcribed with the High Capacity cDNA Reverse Transcription Kit, so expressed TCRB transcripts were sequenced. Deep immunoSEQ sequencing was applied to naive, central memory and regulatory T cell samples, giving an average of about 3.4 million total reads per sample. Sorted cells were lysed in RLT buffer and RNA was extracted with DNase-treated RNeasy Micro or Mini kits, depending on cell number. To prevent cross-contamination, each cell subset was processed individually, whereas patient and healthy donor samples were processed jointly. The immunoSEQ multiplex PCR was used to amplify TCRB sequences from cDNA, yielding 87-bp fragments that span the CDR3 region. Sequencing of the amplicons was performed on the Illumina HiSeq platform. The study's processing was this. PCR bias was corrected computationally using synthetic template baselines, and reads within Hamming distance 2 were collapsed, with unmergeable singletons discarded. Reads were aligned to IMGT to assign V, D and J genes, CDR3 length, and insertions or deletions at six rearrangement sites. Within each subset, clonotype counts were normalized to sorted cell number, and only after that were true diversity and Gini coefficients computed with the tcR R package. Repertoire sharing was quantified using the overlap coefficient calculated on TCRB nucleotide sequences. As a proxy for the pre-selection repertoire, out-of-frame TCRB sequences from naive cells were analyzed. The table comes from immuneACCESS by way of TCRdb, which keeps in-frame sequences with V and J called. Part of the clones is missing from these tables; in studies checked, under half for an unresolved V gene and the rest for unknown reasons. V and J calls plus clone size are reproduced from that table; the DNA served to infer D and trimming. The sample contains about 270,000 clones, 13% to 15% of them found a single time. The ten biggest clones cover 0.017% of the sample.

Per the germline V gene, KGHSH is the CDR1 and LQKENI is the CDR2. Cut back by 3 bases and 5 bases, the V and J ends lie 11 bases apart. The CDR3 numbers 15 residues from cysteine through phenylalanine. Only the CDR3 DNA stays, 45 bases, in frame from base 1. A single peripheral blood draw of around 120 mL on average was collected from each donor into heparinised tubes. Naive, central memory, regulatory and stem cell-like memory CD4+ T cells were sorted on a BD FACSAria II using a panel including CD45RO, CCR7, CD25, CD127, CD95 and CD27. A purity above 98% was achieved for all sorted populations. PBMCs were separated immediately by Lymphoprep density gradient centrifugation and were stained directly, without being cultured. So that batch effects would be minimized, each experiment stained and sorted samples in pairs, pairing one healthy donor with one patient. Notes on this clone: Its binding antigen is unknown. No base qualities exist here, and no much larger clone lies one base off it.

What was sequenced was naive CD4+ T cells from blood. This specimen's cell subset or site label, interpreted: true naive CD4+ T cells. This chain joins TRBV18 to TRBJ2-6; TRBD2 is a possible D gene, resting on 6 matching bases. The receptor was derived from a man younger than 45 with type 1 diabetes. DNA sequence: TGTGCCAGCTCACCTTTCGGGACTCGGGCCAACGTCCTGACTTTC. Its product reads: CASSPFGTRANVLTF.